The source of this T cell receptor beta chain is a study of beta chain features in type 1 diabetes. The germline CDR1 and CDR2 sequences are LGHNA and YSLEER. This CDR3 region has 14 residues. The V and J ends lost 1 base and 4 bases respectively, with 9 bases between them. The isolated RNA, all of it, was reverse transcribed, so expressed TCRB transcripts were what got sequenced. Using immunoSEQ multiplex PCR, the repertoire was profiled, and TCRdb retains in-frame clones only, with some absent. The sample has 850,000 to 900,000 clones, 17% seen once. The source material was naive CD4+ T cells from blood. This TCR was sampled from a woman aged 18 to 35 in good health. This chain uses TRBV4-3 with TRBJ2-3; D perhaps matches TRBD1 (6 bases). In DNA, the CDR3 is TGCGCCAGCAGCCAAGGGACAGAGGCAGATACGCAGTATTTT. Protein: CASSQGTEADTQYF.